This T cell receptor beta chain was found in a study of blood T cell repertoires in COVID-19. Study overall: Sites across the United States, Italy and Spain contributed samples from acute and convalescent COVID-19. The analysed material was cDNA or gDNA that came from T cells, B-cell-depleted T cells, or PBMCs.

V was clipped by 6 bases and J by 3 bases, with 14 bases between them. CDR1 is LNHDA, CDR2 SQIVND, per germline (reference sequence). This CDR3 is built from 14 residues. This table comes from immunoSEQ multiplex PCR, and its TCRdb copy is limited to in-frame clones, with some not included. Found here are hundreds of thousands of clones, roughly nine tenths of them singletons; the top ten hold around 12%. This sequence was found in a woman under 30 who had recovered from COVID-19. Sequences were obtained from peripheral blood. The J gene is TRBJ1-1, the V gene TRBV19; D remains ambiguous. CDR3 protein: CASRMTPADTEAFF. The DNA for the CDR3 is TGTGCCAGTAGAATGACTCCTGCGGACACTGAAGCTTTCTTT.